A selection of T cell receptor beta chains follows, all from one sample in a study of cytomegalovirus exposure and HLA in healthy donors. Clones were sequenced by immunoSEQ multiplex PCR, and TCRdb holds only the in-frame ones, with some missing. This sample has more than 90,000 clones, with around 73% found just once. The sequenced sample was PBMCs. The source is a woman aged 55-70 years in good health and CMV-seronegative. Both conserved end residues are trimmed from each CDR3. Each record gives: J gene, V gene, CDR3 protein.

>TRBJ2-3|TRBV5-1
ASKGQGSTDTQY
>TRBJ2-1|TRBV5-8
ASSHRFSSYNEQF
>TRBJ2-1|TRBV5-1
ASSAAGLLYNEQF
>TRBJ1-1|TRBV11-2
ASSISGSPTEAF
>TRBJ1-2|TRBV4-1
ASSQGGNGYT
>TRBJ2-3|TRBV4-1
ASSHRLAGGPSTDTQY
>TRBJ2-5|TRBV7-9
ASRGEETQY
>TRBJ2-7|TRBV6-6
ASRKAGTGAYYEQY
>TRBJ2-7|TRBV19
ASSGTGYEQY
>TRBJ1-2|TRBV15
ATSPFSGDGYT
>TRBJ2-7|TRBV4-3
ASSQVAGFQDEQY
>TRBJ1-2|TRBV7-9
ASSPGVNSGGYT
>TRBJ2-7|TRBV6-1
ASSEMPGDEQY
>TRBJ1-1|TRBV7-2
ASSLALGTGMAEAF
>TRBJ1-1|TRBV28
ASTFSAEAF
>TRBJ2-1|TRBV11-2
ASSPSGSGSYNEQF
>TRBJ2-3|TRBV25-1
ASTQGAGDTQY
>TRBJ1-1|TRBV4-1
ASSQDKLRGRLTEAF
>TRBJ1-4|TRBV15
ATSTYPRTTGRNEKLF
>TRBJ1-2|TRBV27
ASSLSIGTGGNYGYT
>TRBJ2-5|TRBV9
ASSVEQGAPQY
>TRBJ2-1|TRBV10-3
AISERLGGSGNEQF
>TRBJ2-1|TRBV29-1
SVAGTGLNEQF
>TRBJ1-1|TRBV19
ASSSLGAWGTEAF
>TRBJ1-2|TRBV4-3
ASSQDITAGYGYT
>TRBJ1-1|TRBV19
ASTPDRGSAEAF
>TRBJ1-1|TRBV27
ASSFQQVSTEAF
>TRBJ2-5|TRBV7-8
ASTPAGVQETQY
>TRBJ2-7|TRBV6-5
ASSYGGANEQY
>TRBJ2-5|TRBV19
ASSNRGREETQY
>TRBJ2-7|TRBV29-1
SVSSGTGGDEQY
>TRBJ2-2|TRBV30
AWSDPGTGELF
>TRBJ2-5|TRBV6-5
ASRRGETQY